The sequence of this TCR beta chain was determined in a study of T cells in narcolepsy. There are 15 residues in the CDR3. The germline gives CDR1 ENHRY, CDR2 SYGVKD. Trimming took 0 bases from V and 9 from J, leaving 18 bases between them. This table comes from immunoSEQ multiplex PCR, and its TCRdb copy is limited to in-frame clones, with some not included. This table holds approximately 25,000 clones, 55% to 65% found once. The sample comprised memory (CD45RA-) CD4+ T cells from blood. The rearrangement joins TRBV10-3 to TRBJ2-7; D tentatively fits TRBD1 or TRBD2 (5 bases each). The sequence was collected from a human donor in good health. In DNA form, the CDR3 reads TGTGCCATCAGTGAGTCGGGGGACCTTAAACCAGGGCAGTACTTC. Amino acid sequence: CAISESGDLKPGQYF.